The 22 T cell receptor beta chains below come from one sample, sequenced in a study of spatial heterogeneity in lung cancer. No antigens are known for them. Regarding time point: sample taken at primary tumor resection. A single record per CDR3 protein comes from TCRdb applying MiXCR to the 5' RACE reads. The sample holds approximately 15,000 distinct CDR3 sequences, 6% to 7% seen once. General observations from the study: Within tumors, counts of expanded alpha and beta TCRs tracked tumor mutation counts.

Sequences were derived from lung tumor tissue, sampled at surgery. The receptors were gathered from a male donor with early-stage non-small cell lung cancer.

This clonotype was observed a single time. The chain is built from TRBV28 and TRBJ2-3; D is possibly TRBD1 (6 bases). V was cut by 3 bases and J by 5 bases, with 12 bases left in between. CDR1 and CDR2 (germline): MDHEN, SYDVKM. The CDR3 totals 14 residues. The CDR3 DNA reads as TGTGCCAGCAGTTTCGTACAGGGTAAAGATACGCAGTATTTT. It encodes CASSFVQGKDTQYF.

This clonotype was detected only a few times. The chain employs TRBV12-3 or TRBV12-4 and TRBJ1-4; D unclear. This CDR3 is 14 amino acids long. Trimming cost V 3 bases and J 1 base, with 6 bases left between them. CDR3 amino acids: CASSFSRTNEKLFF. DNA of the CDR3: TGTGCCAGCAGTTTTTCCAGAACTAATGAAAAACTGTTTTTT.

The gene calls are TRBV10-2 and TRBJ2-1; 7 bases align to TRBD1. The CDR3 has 12 amino acids. CDR1 and CDR2 from the germline V gene are WSHSY and SAAADI. V was clipped by 6 bases and J by 8 bases; unmatched bases: 4. The CDR3 bases are TGCGCCAGCAGCCGACAGGGCGATGAGCAGTTCTTC. This translates into CASSRQGDEQFF.

V is TRBV7-9 and J is TRBJ2-2; possible D gene TRBD2, 6 bases. Trimming removed 0 bases from V and 5 bases from J, with 22 bases in between. The CDR3 is made up of 19 amino acids. Germline lookup yields CDR1 SEHNR and CDR2 FQNEAQ (reference sequence). The CDR3 DNA reads as TGTGCCAGCAGCTTAGCCTCCCTAGGACGGGGAGGTCGGACCGGGGAGCTGTTTTTT. Translating gives CASSLASLGRGGRTGELFF.

Many counts were recorded for this clonotype. The chain couples TRBV9 to TRBJ2-1; D perhaps matches TRBD2 (6 bases). Germline-derived CDR1 and CDR2 are SGDLS and YYNGEE. CDR3 length: 15 residues. V lost 1 base to trimming and J lost 7 bases, with 15 bases between them. The CDR3 sequence is CASSVITSGTNEQFF. The DNA of the CDR3 is TGTGCCAGCAGCGTAATTACTAGTGGGACTAATGAGCAGTTCTTC.

The sample holds many counts of this clonotype. V is TRBV7-6 and J is TRBJ2-3; no firm D call. CDR1 and CDR2 (germline): SGHVS, FNYEAQ. V lost 8 bases and J lost 7, with 7 bases in between. The CDR3 consists of 10 residues. The CDR3 loop reads CASGSHTQYF. The CDR3 DNA reads as TGTGCCAGCGGGTCTCATACGCAGTATTTT.

This clonotype occurred many times. The CDR3 region has the DNA TGTGCCAGCAGTTTTCCGGCCCTAGGGACGTACGAGCAGTACTTC. Translating gives CASSFPALGTYEQYF. This chain links TRBV2 with TRBJ2-7; D tentatively reads TRBD1 or TRBD2 (5 bases each). Germline V gene data show CDR1 as SNHLY and CDR2 as FYNNEI. V lost 5 bases and J 4 bases, leaving 18 bases between the germline ends. This CDR3 spans 15 amino acids.

This clonotype has at least ten counts. The CDR3 DNA follows: TGTGCCAGCAGTTCTAGGGTGAACTGGGGAACGCAGTATTTT. This sequence encodes CASSSRVNWGTQYF. V is TRBV6-2 or TRBV6-3 and J is TRBJ2-3, with D unclear. The CDR3 consists of 14 residues. The germline V and J ends were trimmed by 4 bases and 9 bases, with 17 bases remaining between them. Germline V gene lookup returns CDR1 MNHEY and CDR2 SVGEGT.

This clonotype was recorded many times. This rearrangement joins TRBV11-2 to TRBJ2-3; 15 bases fit TRBD2. Losses at the gene ends were 5 bases for V and 2 bases for J; bases not matched to a gene: 8. This CDR3 region has 18 residues. CDR1 and CDR2 from the germline V gene are SGHAT and FQNNGV. The CDR3 spells CASSHGTSGGRYTDTQYF. The CDR3 nucleotides are TGTGCCAGCAGCCATGGGACTAGCGGGGGGCGTTACACAGATACGCAGTATTTT.

This clonotype occurred a few times. The DNA for the CDR3 is TGTGCCAGCAGTTCTGGACAGGGCTCTGAAGCTTTCTTT. Translation: CASSSGQGSEAFF. The chain uses TRBV28 and TRBJ1-1; the match to TRBD1 covers 8 bases. V lost 4 bases to trimming and J lost 6 bases; unmatched junction nucleotides: 4. The CDR3 covers 13 residues. Germline V gene sequence: CDR1 MDHEN, CDR2 SYDVKM.

This clonotype was recorded only once. This may stem from a read error, because a much larger clone lies one nucleotide away. The rearrangement joins TRBV7-3 to TRBJ2-2; 8 positions match TRBD1. The junction had 6 bases not matched to a gene; V was cut back by 5 bases and J by 4 bases. This CDR3 region has 15 residues. The germline CDR1 and CDR2 sequences are SGHTA and FQGTGA. The CDR3 coding sequence is TGTGCCAGCAGCCGTTGTGGACAGGGCACCGGGGAGCTGTTTTTT. Translation gives CASSRCGQGTGELFF. The complete variable domain, with remaining parts taken from reference TRBV7-3 and TRBJ2-2, reads GAGVSQTPSNKVTEKGKYVELRCDPISGHTALYWYRQSLGQGPEFLIYFQGTGAADDSGLPNDRFFAVRPEGSVSTLKIQRTERGDSAVYLCASSRCGQGTGELFFGEGSRLTVL.

This clonotype was counted at least ten times. This chain uses TRBV13 with TRBJ2-1; 10 bases agree with TRBD2. CDR1 and CDR2 from the germline V gene are PRHDT and FYEKMQ (reference sequence). CDR3 length: 14 residues. V was pared by 1 base and J by 14 bases, with 8 bases of the junction left unmatched. CDR3 sequence (DNA): TGTGCCAGCAGCTTAGAAGGGAGCGGGGGGGCGGAGTTCTTC. Its translation is CASSLEGSGGAEFF.

By frequency in the sample, this clonotype is large. The rearrangement links TRBV11-2 to TRBJ2-5; unclear D gene. The germline V gene encodes CDR1 SGHAT and CDR2 FQNNGV. V was clipped by 6 bases and J by 3 bases, with 17 bases between them. The CDR3 is 15 amino acids. Written as DNA, the CDR3 is TGTGCCAGCAGACCACGGTCCGAATTTAAAGAGACCCAGTACTTC. Residues: CASRPRSEFKETQYF.

This clonotype was detected many times. The chain carries TRBV30 and TRBJ2-3; 13 bases match TRBD2. This CDR3 is 19 amino acids long. CDR1 GTSNPN and CDR2 SVGIG come from the germline V gene (reference sequence). With 2 bases clipped from V and 4 bases from J, the junction kept 15 bases outside the gene matches. The CDR3, as DNA: TGTGCCTGGAGTAAGGTTAGGACTAGCGGGAGAGGCCCCCCAGATACGCAGTATTTT. Protein sequence: CAWSKVRTSGRGPPDTQYF.

This clonotype was counted ten times or more. The V gene is TRBV7-3, the J gene TRBJ1-1; D ambiguous. The CDR3 runs 13 residues. Germline V gene data show CDR1 as SGHTA and CDR2 as FQGTGA. V dropped 1 base and J dropped 1 base, with 4 bases sitting between them. CDR3 sequence reads: CASSLSQNTEAFF. CDR3 in DNA: TGTGCCAGCAGCTTAAGTCAGAACACTGAAGCTTTCTTT.

In its sample, this clonotype was seen many times. This rearrangement joins TRBV28 to TRBJ1-5, with a weak D call TRBD1 (6 bases). The V end was cut by 7 bases, the J end by 3 bases, with 16 bases between. The CDR3 runs 15 residues. Germline assignment: CDR1 MDHEN and CDR2 SYDVKM. CDR3 DNA: TGTGCCAGCATGCCGACGGACAGCTCCAATCAGCCCCAGCATTTT. It translates to CASMPTDSSNQPQHF.

This clonotype was picked up many times. The chain is built from TRBV7-2 and TRBJ2-3; weak D call: TRBD2 (7 bases). CDR1 is SGHTA and CDR2 is FQGNSA in the germline V gene. Trimming removed 7 bases at V and 9 bases at J, with 26 bases between. The CDR3 consists of 16 residues. The CDR3 nucleotides read TGTGCCAGCACCCTGGAGGGGGGGGCGGGGTACTCCACGCAGTATTTT. Its protein product is CASTLEGGAGYSTQYF.

This clonotype showed up many times. The chain combines TRBV29-1 with TRBJ2-1; D is unclear. The V end lost 1 base, the J end lost 12 bases, and 13 bases lay between the germline ends. CDR1 SQVTM and CDR2 ANQGSEA come from the germline V gene. CDR3 size: 12 residues. In DNA form, the CDR3 reads TGCAGCGTTGAAGCTACGAGGCGCGGGCAGTTCTTC. It is translated as CSVEATRRGQFF.

This clonotype has at least ten counts. The gene calls are TRBV3-1 and TRBJ1-2, with D possibly TRBD1 on 5 matching bases. Germline assignment: CDR1 LGHDT and CDR2 YNNKEL (reference sequence). Trimming pared 2 bases from V and 1 base from J, leaving 17 bases between. This CDR3 has 17 amino acids. The CDR3: CASSQLQGPTVNYGYTF. CDR3 DNA sequence: TGTGCCAGCAGCCAATTGCAGGGTCCCACCGTTAACTATGGCTACACCTTC.

At least ten counts were recorded for this clonotype. The chain combines TRBV11-1 with TRBJ1-6; 7 bases are shared with TRBD1. Germline assignment: CDR1 SGHAT and CDR2 FQDESV (reference sequence). This CDR3 is 15 amino acids long. The junction had 3 bases not matched to a gene; V was cut back by 1 base and J by 6 bases. The CDR3 coding sequence is TGTGCCAGCAGCTTAGACAGGGGTTTTAATTCACCCCTCCACTTT. This translates into CASSLDRGFNSPLHF.

As for this clonotype: This may be a read error: a much more frequent sequence differs by one nucleotide. The chain links TRBV11-3 to TRBJ1-2, with a possible D match to TRBD1 (6 bases). In germline, CDR1 is SGHNT, CDR2 YENEEA. The CDR3 sequence is 12 residues long. Trimming removed 3 bases at V and 4 bases at J, with 6 bases between. The CDR3 DNA follows: TGTGCCAGCAGCTTCAGGGGCTATGGCTACACCTTC. Protein product: CASSFRGYGYTF. Full variable domain (remainder filled in from reference TRBV11-3 and TRBJ1-2): EAGVVQSPRYKIIEKKQPVAFWCNPISGHNTLYWYLQNLGQGPELLIRYENEEAVDDSQLPKDRFSAERLKGVDSTLKIQPAELGDSAVYLCASSFRGYGYTFGSGTRLTVV.

This clonotype was observed many times. The rearrangement uses TRBV7-9 and TRBJ1-3; 8 bases fit TRBD1. Germline V gene sequence: CDR1 SEHNR, CDR2 FQNEAQ (reference sequence). The junction had 7 bases not matched to a gene; V was cut back by 3 bases and J by 3 bases. The CDR3 is 16 amino acids. CDR3 bases: TGTGCCAGCAGCTTTAGCCAGGGGGCACGTGGAAACACCATATATTTT. Its protein is CASSFSQGARGNTIYF.